This TCR beta chain derives from a study of breast tumors, draining lymph nodes, adjacent tissues. Worth noting for this clonotype: Its antigen is not known.

Study results and limitations: Tumor TCR diversity was below lymph nodes but above nontumor tissue.

One entry per CDR3 protein, called by TCRdb with MiXCR from the multiplex PCR reads. The sample records fewer than 15,000 distinct CDR3 sequences, 55% to 65% being singletons. The CDR3 is 12 residues long. Trimming removed 3 bases at V and 0 bases at J, with 3 bases between. Per germline, CDR1 SGHDN and CDR2 FVKESK. This receptor was identified in a female donor with breast cancer. Some clones in this sample may be carry-over from other donors' samples. The chain carries TRBV14 and TRBJ2-7, with D uncertain. Sequencing input: tumor-adjacent breast tissue. The CDR3 region has the DNA TGTGCCAGCAGCCACAGCTCCTACGAGCAGTACTTC. Its protein product is CASSHSSYEQYF.